This entry lists 23 T cell receptor beta chains sequenced from one sample in a study of cytomegalovirus exposure and HLA in healthy donors (dated by TCRdb to the late 2010s). The library came from the immunoSEQ multiplex PCR assay. The multiplex PCR relied on a mix of 60 forward primers for TCR Vbeta segments and 13 reverse primers for TCR Jbeta segments. The immuneACCESS repertoire file appears here via TCRdb, limited to in-frame rearrangements. These files lack a portion of the clones; in checked studies, under half of the deficit traces to unresolved V genes, and the cause of the others is not known. The sample records about 200,000 clones, roughly four fifths of which are singletons. The ten largest clones add up to roughly 0.1% of the sample. Sequencing used PBMCs. These receptors were obtained from a boy aged 2 to 10 in good health and CMV-seronegative.

The chain recombines TRBV19 with TRBJ1-1; 8 bases are shared with TRBD1. V trimming: 7 bases; J trimming: 1 base; junction bases outside the gene matches: 2. The length of the CDR3 is 13 residues. CDR1 and CDR2 from the germline V gene are LNHDA and SQIVND (reference sequence). In DNA form, the CDR3 reads TGTGCCAGTACCGGACAGGGGAACACTGAAGCTTTCTTT. Translated: CASTGQGNTEAFF.

CDR3 DNA sequence: TGTGCCAGCAGCACCCAGGGCGGCTCACCCCTCCACTTT. Encoded protein: CASSTQGGSPLHF. The chain has TRBV7-9 and TRBJ1-6, with TRBD1 as a possible D gene (5 bases). Trimming took off 5 bases at V and 10 bases at J, with 12 bases between the two ends. The CDR3 spans 13 residues. Germline V gene sequence: CDR1 SEHNR, CDR2 FQNEAQ (reference sequence).

This chain links TRBV7-2 with TRBJ2-7; D remains unclear. With 0 bases removed from V and 2 bases from J, the gap between germline ends came to 8 bases. In germline, CDR1 is SGHTA, CDR2 FQGNSA. The CDR3 loop spans 14 amino acids. CDR3 sequence: CASSLAHSPYEQYF. Written as DNA, the CDR3 is TGTGCCAGCAGCTTAGCCCACAGCCCCTACGAGCAGTACTTC.

The V call is TRBV7-9, the J call TRBJ2-5, with D tentatively TRBD2 (6 bases). This CDR3 spans 12 amino acids. Germline V gene lookup returns CDR1 SEHNR and CDR2 FQNEAQ (reference sequence). The V end lost 5 bases, the J end lost 7 bases, and 11 bases lay between the germline ends. CDR3 protein: CASSKDYGTQYF. DNA of the CDR3: TGTGCCAGCAGCAAGGACTACGGGACCCAGTACTTC.

The chain has TRBV19 and TRBJ1-4; D is uncertain. Germline V gene sequence: CDR1 LNHDA, CDR2 SQIVND (reference sequence). CDR3 length: 14 amino acids. Trimming pared 2 bases from V and 5 bases from J, leaving 9 bases between. The CDR3, as DNA: TGTGCCAGTAGTATAAAGGCGGCAAATGAAAAACTGTTTTTT. Protein sequence: CASSIKAANEKLFF. Drawing the rest from reference TRBV19 and TRBJ1-4, the complete variable domain is DGGITQSPKYLFRKEGQNVTLSCEQNLNHDAMYWYRQDPGQGLRLIYYSQIVNDFQKGDIAEGYSVSREKKESFPLTVTSAQKNPTAFYLCASSIKAANEKLFFGSGTQLSVL.

Remarks on this clone: At one boundary the junction diverges from the germline segment, which might be a read error. Within the sample, other DNA sequences also encode this same CDR3. V usage is TRBV29-1 and J usage is TRBJ1-5, with D possibly being TRBD1 (5 bases). The V gene's germline CDR1 is SQVTM and CDR2 ANQGSEA. This CDR3 region has 16 residues. CDR3 sequence: CSVEDQAGALNQPQHF. CDR3 sequence (DNA): TGCAGCGTTGAAGATCAAGCTGGGGCGCTCAATCAACCCCAGCATTTT. Supplemented by reference TRBV29-1 and TRBJ1-5, the full variable domain reads SAVISQKPSRDICQRGTSLTIQCQVDSQVTMMFWYRQQPGQSLTLIATANQGSEATYESGFVIDKFPISRPNLTFSTLTVSNMSPEDSSIYLCSVEDQAGALNQPQHFGDGTRLSIL.

The rearrangement links TRBV11-2 to TRBJ2-1; 8 nucleotides agree with TRBD2. Germline CDR1 and CDR2: SGHAT and FQNNGV. J gave up 4 bases and V 3 bases, and 11 bases lay outside the gene matches. The CDR3 has 17 amino acids. The CDR3 sequence is CASSFRGGPGTYNEQFF. DNA of the CDR3: TGTGCCAGCAGCTTCCGGGGGGGCCCGGGTACTTACAATGAGCAGTTCTTC.

The rearrangement uses TRBV6-5 and TRBJ2-7; 8 bases fit TRBD2. V dropped 6 bases and J dropped 2; count of bases not matched to a gene: 9. There are 15 residues in the CDR3. CDR1 MNHEY and CDR2 SVGAGI come from the germline V gene. CDR3 loop: CASSPVAGHTYEQYF. CDR3 in DNA: TGTGCCAGCAGCCCCGTAGCGGGACACACCTACGAGCAGTACTTC.

This rearrangement joins TRBV9 to TRBJ2-3; D may be TRBD1 (6 bases). Germline V gene lookup returns CDR1 SGDLS and CDR2 YYNGEE. The CDR3 is 14 residues long. V dropped 3 bases and J dropped 2 bases, with 10 bases sitting between them. CDR3 loop: CASSGDTDTDTQYF. In DNA form, the CDR3 reads TGTGCCAGCAGCGGGGACACCGACACAGATACGCAGTATTTT.

Details on this clone: An end of the junction differs from the germline gene, which may be a read error. The chain carries TRBV6-1 and TRBJ2-5; TRBD1 matches 10 bases. The CDR3 length is 12 residues. Germline loops: CDR1 MNHNS, CDR2 SASEGT. CDR3 bases: TGTGCAAGCACCGGACAGGGGGAAGCCCAGTACTTC. It yields the protein CASTGQGEAQYF.

The chain has TRBV5-4 and TRBJ1-1, with 10 bases fitting TRBD1. V shed 3 bases, J shed 10 bases, and the junction held 6 bases outside the gene matches. Germline values: CDR1 SGHNT, CDR2 YYREEE (reference sequence). This CDR3 contains 13 residues. CDR3 DNA: TGTGCCAGCAGCTCTGGACAGGGGGGGCGAGCTTTCTTT. Translated, it gives CASSSGQGGRAFF.

The rearrangement joins TRBV7-2 to TRBJ1-5, with a tentative D call TRBD1 (6 bases). Germline CDR1 is SGHTA and CDR2 is FQGNSA. CDR3 length: 15 residues. V was pared by 1 base and J by 6 bases, with 13 bases between. This chain's CDR3 is CASSLEPGALQPQHF. The CDR3 DNA reads as TGTGCCAGCAGCTTAGAACCAGGGGCACTTCAGCCCCAGCATTTT.

In its sample, this clone was seen once. This chain links TRBV29-1 with TRBJ1-5, with 7 positions matching TRBD1. This CDR3 comprises 16 residues. J was trimmed by 2 bases and V by 1 base; bases with no gene match: 8. CDR1 and CDR2 from the germline V gene are SQVTM and ANQGSEA. CDR3 coding DNA: TGCAGCGTTGAAGGCCCGAGACAGGGCTGCAATCAGCCCCAGCATTTT. Protein product: CSVEGPRQGCNQPQHF.

The CDR3 sequence: CASSPGQGWEQYF. CDR3 DNA sequence: TGTGCCAGCAGTCCCGGACAGGGGTGGGAGCAGTACTTC. The V gene is TRBV6-1, the J gene TRBJ2-7, with 9 positions matching TRBD1. Germline-derived CDR1 and CDR2 are MNHNS and SASEGT. The CDR3 has 13 residues. With 5 bases clipped from V and 7 bases from J, the junction kept 6 bases outside the gene matches.

The chain links TRBV19 to TRBJ2-7; D is ambiguous. The germline CDR1 and CDR2 sequences are LNHDA and SQIVND (reference sequence). Trimming took 3 bases from V and 0 from J, leaving 9 bases between them. The CDR3 runs 14 residues. For the CDR3, the DNA is TGTGCCAGTAGTATGGCTGTCAGCTCCTACGAGCAGTACTTC. Translating gives CASSMAVSSYEQYF.

CDR3 sequence reads: CASSRPGHTNIQYF. The CDR3 region has the DNA TGTGCCAGTAGTAGGCCGGGACACACTAACATTCAGTACTTC. This sequence joins TRBV19 and TRBJ2-4; tentative D call: TRBD1 (6 bases). V was trimmed by 4 bases and J by 7 bases, leaving 14 bases between them. This CDR3 comprises 14 residues. Germline CDR1 LNHDA, CDR2 SQIVND (reference sequence).

The chain joins TRBV6-1 to TRBJ1-3; the D is unclear. The CDR3 is made up of 13 amino acids. The germline V and J ends were trimmed by 3 bases and 2 bases, with 5 bases remaining between them. Germline CDR1 MNHNS, CDR2 SASEGT. CDR3 in amino acids: CASSDRPGNTIYF. The CDR3 DNA sequence: TGTGCCAGCAGTGACCGTCCTGGAAACACCATATATTTT.

CDR3 nucleotides: TGTGCCAGCAGCGTAGCAAACTCTGGAAACACCATATATTTT. This translates into CASSVANSGNTIYF. The V gene is TRBV9, the J gene TRBJ1-3; no clear D. The CDR3 is 14 residues long. CDR1 and CDR2 from the germline V gene are SGDLS and YYNGEE. V was pared by 0 bases and J by 0 bases, with 4 bases between.

This rearrangement joins TRBV27 to TRBJ2-7; 10 nucleotides match TRBD1. The CDR3 sequence is 15 residues long. With 5 bases clipped from V and 4 bases from J, the junction kept 8 bases outside the gene matches. CDR1 is MNHEY and CDR2 is SMNVEV in the germline V gene (reference sequence). For the CDR3, the DNA is TGTGCCAGCAGTCCCGCCCGGGACAGGGGTTACGAGCAGTACTTC. It codes for CASSPARDRGYEQYF.

V usage is TRBV19 and J usage is TRBJ2-3; 7 bases are shared with TRBD2. CDR1 LNHDA and CDR2 SQIVND come from the germline V gene (reference sequence). Trimming removed 3 bases from V and 2 bases from J; junction bases left unmatched: 11. CDR3 length equals 17 residues. CDR3 in DNA: TGTGCCAGTAGTATTCCCTCGATTGCGGGGGTCACAGATACGCAGTATTTT. Its protein product is CASSIPSIAGVTDTQYF.

V gene TRBV7-2 combines with J gene TRBJ2-5; weak D call: TRBD2 (6 bases). Trimming cost V 5 bases and J 5 bases, with 12 bases left between them. The germline CDR1 and CDR2 sequences are SGHTA and FQGNSA. The CDR3 extends over 13 amino acids. CDR3 residues: CASSRPGVETQYF. In nucleotides, the CDR3 is TGTGCCAGCAGCCGTCCGGGGGTCGAGACCCAGTACTTC.

The chain uses TRBV14 and TRBJ1-2; 10 bases fit TRBD1. V gave up 4 bases and J gave up 5 bases; unmatched junction bases: 10. Germline V CDR1 and CDR2: SGHDN, FVKESK. This CDR3 contains 16 residues. The CDR3 DNA is TGTGCCAGCAGCCTAACCCGGACAGGGGGAACTTATGGCTACACCTTC. Its protein product is CASSLTRTGGTYGYTF.

The count of this clone is one. V gene TRBV4-1 combines with J gene TRBJ2-7, with D perhaps matching TRBD1 (6 bases). CDR3 length equals 13 residues. Germline assignment: CDR1 MGHRA and CDR2 YSYEKL. Trimming removed 0 bases from V and 4 bases from J, with 7 bases in between. The CDR3 reads CASSQDRGYEQYF. The CDR3 bases are TGCGCCAGCAGCCAAGATAGGGGGTACGAGCAGTACTTC.